A selection of T cell receptor beta chains follows, all from one sample in a study of cytomegalovirus exposure and HLA in healthy donors. TCRdb's table, derived via immunoSEQ multiplex PCR, lists solely in-frame clones and lacks some. The sample totals 95,000 to 150,000 clones. Input material: PBMCs. The source is a man aged 25 to 45 in good health and CMV-seronegative. Each CDR3 is given with its conserved first and last residue. Each record gives: D gene, J gene, V gene, CDR3 length, CDR3 DNA, CDR3 protein. The D gene is left open where the match is weak.

D gene: -; J gene: TRBJ2-7; V gene: TRBV5-1; CDR3 length: 15; CDR3 DNA: TGCGCCAGCAGCTTGAAAGCGACGAACTCCTACGAGCAGTACTTC; CDR3 protein: CASSLKATNSYEQYF
D gene: -; J gene: TRBJ1-2; V gene: TRBV30; CDR3 length: 10; CDR3 DNA: TGTGCCTGGGCCGGGGGAGTCTACACCTTC; CDR3 protein: CAWAGGVYTF
D gene: -; J gene: TRBJ1-1; V gene: TRBV2; CDR3 length: 14; CDR3 DNA: TGTGCCAGCAGTGATCGGATACAGATCACTGAAGCTTTCTTT; CDR3 protein: CASSDRIQITEAFF
D gene: -; J gene: TRBJ2-6; V gene: TRBV2; CDR3 length: 13; CDR3 DNA: TGTGCCAGCAGCCCAACTGGGGCCAACGTCCTGACTTTC; CDR3 protein: CASSPTGANVLTF
D gene: -; J gene: TRBJ2-1; V gene: TRBV4-1; CDR3 length: 14; CDR3 DNA: TGCGCCAGCAGCTCAGTGGGAGTGGGTAATGAGCAGTTCTTC; CDR3 protein: CASSSVGVGNEQFF
D gene: -; J gene: TRBJ2-1; V gene: TRBV21-1; CDR3 length: 21; CDR3 DNA: TGTGCCAGCGGACAGCCGCACCCAGTCGAAAGTGGGATGATTATCTACAATGAGCAGTTCTTC; CDR3 protein: CASGQPHPVESGMIIYNEQFF
D gene: TRBD1; J gene: TRBJ1-2; V gene: TRBV6-5; CDR3 length: 13; CDR3 DNA: TGTGCCAGCAGTCCCGACAGGGCATATGGCTACACCTTC; CDR3 protein: CASSPDRAYGYTF
D gene: TRBD1; J gene: TRBJ2-2; V gene: TRBV13; CDR3 length: 15; CDR3 DNA: TGTGCCAGCAGCTGCCACAGGGGCTCCACCGGGGAGCTGTTTTTT; CDR3 protein: CASSCHRGSTGELFF
D gene: -; J gene: TRBJ1-1; V gene: TRBV5-1; CDR3 length: 16; CDR3 DNA: TGCGCCAGCAGCTTGGATTCGATCGGCGGAGGCACTGAAGCTTTCTTT; CDR3 protein: CASSLDSIGGGTEAFF
D gene: TRBD1; J gene: TRBJ1-1; V gene: TRBV27; CDR3 length: 13; CDR3 DNA: TGTGCCAGCAGTTGGGACAGAAACACTGAAGCTTTCTTT; CDR3 protein: CASSWDRNTEAFF
D gene: -; J gene: TRBJ2-2; V gene: TRBV5-1; CDR3 length: 17; CDR3 DNA: TGCGCCAGCAGCCCCCCATTCCGGGGGAAGAACACCGGGGAGCTGTTTTTT; CDR3 protein: CASSPPFRGKNTGELFF
D gene: -; J gene: TRBJ1-5; V gene: TRBV6-1; CDR3 length: 13; CDR3 DNA: TGTGCCAGCAGTGAGGCCCCCCATCAGCCCCAGCATTTT; CDR3 protein: CASSEAPHQPQHF
D gene: TRBD1; J gene: TRBJ1-1; V gene: TRBV5-8; CDR3 length: 17; CDR3 DNA: TGTGCCAGCAGCTTCGACAGGGGGCAGTATGTGGGCACTGAAGCTTTCTTT; CDR3 protein: CASSFDRGQYVGTEAFF
D gene: TRBD1; J gene: TRBJ2-7; V gene: TRBV11-1; CDR3 length: 14; CDR3 DNA: TGTGCCAGCAGCCATACCGGGACAGTCTACGAGCAGTACTTC; CDR3 protein: CASSHTGTVYEQYF
D gene: -; J gene: TRBJ2-7; V gene: TRBV28; CDR3 length: 15; CDR3 DNA: TGTGCCAGCAGTTTCAGTGGCTTGAATCAGTACGAGCAGTACTTC; CDR3 protein: CASSFSGLNQYEQYF
D gene: TRBD1; J gene: TRBJ2-1; V gene: TRBV7-9; CDR3 length: 17; CDR3 DNA: TGTGCCAGCAGCCTTCTCCGTGGGACAGGGGCCCACAATGAGCAGTTCTTC; CDR3 protein: CASSLLRGTGAHNEQFF
D gene: TRBD1; J gene: TRBJ1-1; V gene: TRBV9; CDR3 length: 16; CDR3 DNA: TGTGCCAGCAGCGTAGAGATAGGGGGCCAGAACACTGAAGCTTTCTTT; CDR3 protein: CASSVEIGGQNTEAFF
D gene: -; J gene: TRBJ2-7; V gene: TRBV5-1; CDR3 length: 14; CDR3 DNA: TGCGCCAGCAGCCAAACACCCGGGGGCTACGAGCAGTACTTC; CDR3 protein: CASSQTPGGYEQYF
D gene: TRBD2; J gene: TRBJ2-1; V gene: TRBV5-1; CDR3 length: 15; CDR3 DNA: TGCGCCAGCGGAAAGCTAGCGGGAGCTAACAATGAGCAGTTCTTC; CDR3 protein: CASGKLAGANNEQFF
D gene: -; J gene: TRBJ1-2; V gene: TRBV25-1; CDR3 length: 16; CDR3 DNA: TGTGCCAGCAGTGAATATGGAGCAGTGGAAATTTCTGGCTACACCTTC; CDR3 protein: CASSEYGAVEISGYTF
D gene: TRBD1; J gene: TRBJ2-1; V gene: TRBV11-2; CDR3 length: 15; CDR3 DNA: TGTGCCAGCAGCTTAGGACAGGGGATCTACAATGAGCAGTTCTTC; CDR3 protein: CASSLGQGIYNEQFF
D gene: -; J gene: TRBJ2-2; V gene: TRBV27; CDR3 length: 19; CDR3 DNA: TGTGCCAGCAGTCCTGCCGGAACAATAGCGGTCCGGAACACCGGGGAGCTGTTTTTT; CDR3 protein: CASSPAGTIAVRNTGELFF
D gene: TRBD1; J gene: TRBJ2-2; V gene: TRBV7-9; CDR3 length: 14; CDR3 DNA: TGTGCCAGCAGCTTGGGACAGGGGGCCGGGGAGCTGTTTTTT; CDR3 protein: CASSLGQGAGELFF
D gene: -; J gene: TRBJ2-3; V gene: TRBV7-9; CDR3 length: 12; CDR3 DNA: TGTGCCAGCAGCTTGTCAGCAGATACGCAGTATTTT; CDR3 protein: CASSLSADTQYF
D gene: TRBD1; J gene: TRBJ1-1; V gene: TRBV5-4; CDR3 length: 15; CDR3 DNA: TGTGCCAGCAGCTCCCGGGACAGGGGAGTTGCTGAAGCTTTCTTT; CDR3 protein: CASSSRDRGVAEAFF
D gene: TRBD1; J gene: TRBJ2-5; V gene: TRBV4-1; CDR3 length: 14; CDR3 DNA: TGCGCCAGCAGCCGTACAGGGGGAAGGGAGACCCAGTACTTC; CDR3 protein: CASSRTGGRETQYF
D gene: TRBD1; J gene: TRBJ2-1; V gene: TRBV7-9; CDR3 length: 11; CDR3 DNA: TGTGCCAGCAGCATAGGGGACAGCGCGTTCTTC; CDR3 protein: CASSIGDSAFF